This TCR beta chain derives from a study of blood T cell repertoires in COVID-19. Study at large: COVID-19 samples from acute and convalescent phases originated in the United States, Italy and Spain.

As handled by the study authors: Nucleated cell counts were estimated from reference gene primer amplification. The table came from immunoSEQ multiplex PCR; TCRdb's copy has only in-frame clones and leaves some out. The V and J calls and the clone size are those of that table, but D and trimming were determined from the DNA. The sample contains about 82,000 clones, approximately 90% of which appear only once. Participant-given clinical history determined each cohort assignment. Material: PBMCs or T cells enriched from blood (not recorded which). The source is a woman aged 45 to 65 with acute COVID-19.

The CDR3 reads CASSEGTPSSYEQYF. CDR3 DNA: TGTGCCAGCAGTGAAGGGACACCGAGCTCCTACGAGCAGTACTTC. The chain carries TRBV6-1 and TRBJ2-7, with D perhaps matching TRBD1 (5 bases). The CDR3 covers 15 residues. Trimming shortened V by 1 base and J by 0 bases, and 10 bases separated the two germline ends. The germline gives CDR1 MNHNS, CDR2 SASEGT.